This record covers a single T cell receptor beta chain. It lacks a known antigen. It has no much larger one-base neighbor in the sample; base qualities were not kept. Library prep was done by the immunoSEQ multiplex PCR assay. For most patients, genomic DNA was isolated with the Qiagen DNeasy Blood and Tissue Kit and shipped frozen to Adaptive Biotechnologies for TCR sequencing. High-throughput TCR-beta CDR3 sequencing of genomic DNA from most patients was performed by Adaptive Biotechnologies. In the original analysis: TCR sequencing data for 15 to 20 patients were retrieved from Adaptive's ImmunoSEQ software; three other patients were processed with MiXCR and VDJtools. To correct CD4 versus CD8 sorting errors, sequences present in both subsets at a frequency ratio below 5:1 were removed. CDR3 nucleotide sequences shared between donor and recipient were removed because the origin of such sequences could not be assigned. To count as alloreactive, a clone needed at least 2-fold expansion over unstimulated cells and a minimum CFSE-low frequency of 0.002% (template counts) or 0.001% (read counts). Clones detected in sequenced pre-transplant spleen, lymph node, or MLR CFSE-low populations of the donor or recipient were defined as mappable. Cumulative frequency of alloreactive clones was calculated as a percentage of all sequences weighted by copy number. TCRdb obtained this table from immuneACCESS and retained in-frame rearrangements with V and J assigned. These tables miss some clones; where compared with another copy, unresolved V genes account for less than half of the shortfall, and the remainder is unexplained. V and J calls and clone size come straight from that table; D and trimming were deduced from the DNA. This sample is represented by approximately 100,000 clones; around 90% of them were singletons. Approximately 0.11% of the sample belongs to the ten largest clones.

The sample comes from a study of graft-versus-host responses after intestinal transplantation (dated by TCRdb to the early 2020s). In terms of the full investigation: Multivisceral, liver-intestinal, or isolated intestinal transplants were received by the recipients. Every recipient was given anti-thymocyte globulin induction, followed by about three years of maintenance tacrolimus and steroids. A cohort of some 24 intestinal transplant recipients, including one retransplant, was enrolled, and a few patients lacking pretransplant specimens were excluded. Donor T cell macrochimerism was defined as a peak of at least 4% donor T cells among recipient peripheral blood mononuclear cells. Bulk TCR-beta CDR3 sequencing was used to track graft-versus-host and host-versus-graft alloreactive T cell clones in the graft, circulation and bone marrow after intestinal transplantation. Alloreactive clones were identified by sequencing pre-transplant mixed lymphocyte reaction products and comparing them with unstimulated pre-transplant donor and recipient T cells. Rather than being sequenced by the commercial service, samples from a few later patients were sequenced in-house on an Illumina MiSeq and processed with MiXCR.

The time point label of this sample denotes: cells obtained before transplantation from donor or recipient. CD3+CD4+ and CD3+CD8+ populations were FACS-sorted from unstimulated pre-transplant donor and recipient cells taken from spleen or lymph nodes. The investigation overall reported the following: GvH clones were found in recipient bone marrow, and some of the GvH clones appeared earlier in ileal mucosa or blood, which is consistent with an intestinal mucosal origin. In patients with donor T cell macrochimerism, the allografts had high GvH to HvG T cell clonal ratios. Early after transplant, peak levels of circulating GvH clones were associated with declines in HvG clones. The relatively low number and heterogeneity of intestinal transplant patients limited the conclusions.

Sequences WNHNN (CDR1) and SYGVQD (CDR2) are obtained from the germline V gene (reference sequence). There are 14 amino acids in the CDR3, from cysteine to phenylalanine inclusive. CDR3 DNA only is kept here, 42 bases in frame from base 1. Trimming at the junction amounts to 2 bases on V and 0 bases on J, and the germline ends lie 7 bases apart. The sample was unstimulated CD4+ T cells sorted from spleen or lymph node cells, taken before intestinal transplant. The sequence was obtained from a human donor who received an intestinal transplant. The sequence links TRBV10-1 to TRBJ2-5; the best D guess is TRBD1, with 6 bases matching. The DNA reads TGCGCCAGCAGTGAGGGACAGTACCAAGAGACCCAGTACTTC. Its translation is CASSEGQYQETQYF.